This TCR beta chain was identified during a study of cytomegalovirus exposure and HLA in healthy donors. Notes on the study in general: From TCR beta sequences, most subjects' HLA-A and HLA-B alleles were reportedly predicted accurately. Prior analysis indicated that the majority of TCR beta V segments exhibited productivity approximately 87% or approximately 30% of the time.

The primer mix had 60 Vbeta and 13 Jbeta primers. Sequencing used immunoSEQ multiplex PCR; TCRdb keeps in-frame clones, though not all of them. Among 130,000 or so clones listed, 80% to 90% were seen once. A remark on this clone: What it recognizes is unknown.

Sample: PBMCs. The origin of this receptor is a man in his forties in good health and CMV-seronegative.

The CDR3 bases are TGTGCCAGCAGTGACGTTATTCTAGCGGGAGAGGGAGAGACCCAGTACTTC. Protein sequence: CASSDVILAGEGETQYF. This chain joins TRBV2 and TRBJ2-5, with TRBD2 identical over 10 bases. The CDR3 length is 17 residues. The V gene end was trimmed by 3 bases and the J gene end by 4 bases; junction bases not matched to a gene: 11. CDR1 and CDR2 (germline): SNHLY, FYNNEI.